There are many counts of the clone carrying this T cell receptor (beta chain). Its specificity is not known. Uncontrolled infection, other autoimmune disease, pregnancy and lactation each barred patients from inclusion. These data come from a study of T cells in Graves' hyperthyroidism and ophthalmopathy. RNA transcripts served as the template for amplifying TCR beta CDR3 regions. HTBI primers were used for first-round RT-PCR of the TCR CDR3. TCRdb analysed the multiplex PCR reads with MiXCR anew, one entry per CDR3 protein. The profile covers around 370,000 distinct CDR3 sequences, with approximately 18% appearing a single time and less than 45% taken by the ten largest. Study-level findings and limits: Most thyroid-expanded clonotypes above 0.001 were also found in blood.

The clonotype originates from a man aged 18 to 29 with Graves' ophthalmopathy. Sequenced: blood.

The CDR3, as DNA: TGTGCCAGCAGCTTAGGGGCAGCCTCCTACGAGCAGTACTTC. Protein sequence: CASSLGAASYEQYF. The genes are TRBV11-2 and TRBJ2-7; D gene uncertain. With 1 base removed from V and 0 bases from J, the gap between germline ends came to 7 bases. The CDR3 runs 14 residues. Germline V gene lookup returns CDR1 SGHAT and CDR2 FQNNGV.